This TCR beta chain was captured in a study of blood T cells in healthy people across ages (dated by TCRdb to between 2014 and 2017). Describing the broader study: In model experiments, roughly one uniquely barcoded TCR beta cDNA molecule per two T cells was captured by template switching. To track age-related changes in TCR beta repertoire diversity, the study relied on deep sequencing normalized with unique cDNA molecular identifiers. To avoid experimental bias, donors of different ages were randomly spread across the sequencing lanes. For two donors (one aged 18 to 30 and one aged 80 or older), the study analyzed two additional independent replicas of 1 million unique cDNA reads from the same blood draw. The donors were divided into four age groups: young (average around 15 years), middle-aged (approximately 42), aged (about 56) and long-lived (82). General findings and caveats noted by the study authors: Because donor CMV infection status was unknown, age-related changes in expanded clonotypes were potentially confounded. The long-lived group showed more naive CD4+ T cells, fewer expanded clones and increased TCR diversity than the aged group, suggesting age selection. As age increased, observed TCR beta diversity per million T cells dropped in a roughly linear way, and a significant reduction was already evident by age around 41. Because profiling used bulk unsorted PBMCs, naive and antigen-experienced compartments could not be compared conclusively. There was a strong correlation between observed TCR beta diversity and the percentage of naive T cells measured by flow cytometry. Total diversity estimates from one million sequenced T cells were considered lower bounds and underestimates.

Receptors were amplified or captured by 5' RACE. The sequencing machine was an Illumina HiSeq 2500. A second PCR of roughly 7 to 11 cycles was performed with a sample-barcoded 5' primer and a J-beta primer mix. A template-switch 5' adaptor carrying 12 random nucleotides introduced a unique molecular identifier onto each TCR beta cDNA molecule. Each sample yielded at least 2.5 million CDR3-containing paired-end reads. The Mint cDNA synthesis kit, primed by a TRBC-specific oligonucleotide, was used to synthesize first-strand cDNA from all RNA. Following uracil-DNA glycosylase treatment, a first 18-cycle PCR with universal primers M1SS and BC2_uni_R was performed on all cDNA. The study's own analysis went as follows. For normalization, 1 million high-quality reads, each with a distinct molecular identifier, were randomly selected from each sample. Instead of being binned into consensus sequences, reads that shared molecular identifiers were thrown out. MiTCR, run with a Q25 quality threshold and the strictest error-elimination algorithm, handled CDR3 identification, clonotype clustering and error correction. Lower-bound total TCR beta diversity was estimated with a nonparametric unseen species model using Euler transformation. Through fastp at Q25 and MiXCR, TCRdb rebuilt clones from the public reads, retaining in-frame beta chains. Rows merge per CDR3 protein into single entries with the most common DNA and genes. TCRdb, not the authors, supplied the V and J calls. The sample table holds approximately 290,000 distinct CDR3 sequences, of which about 25% were seen once. The leading ten clones occupy around 30% of the sample.

Systemically healthy Caucasian individuals from Russia, 35 to 40 in total and aged roughly 6 to 100 years, were included as donors. Approximately 10 milliliters of peripheral blood were collected from each donor into EDTA-treated Vacutainer tubes. PBMCs were isolated by Ficoll-Paque density-gradient centrifugation, with at least 6 million obtained per sample. Total RNA, at least 5 micrograms per sample, was extracted from PBMCs with Trizol reagent. The percentages of naive CD45RAhigh/CD27high T cells were determined by flow cytometry on a PBMC aliquot from every donor. CDR1 and CDR2 (SGHTA, FQGNSA) derive from the germline V gene. Measured from the cysteine to the phenylalanine, the CDR3 is 14 residues long. The kept DNA is CDR3 alone, 42 bases in frame from the first base. At the junction V is shortened by 5 bases and J by 6 bases, with 16 bases in between. As to this clonotype: Its antigen remains unidentified. No base quality values were provided; no much bigger clone lies one nucleotide off.

The rearrangement joined TRBV7-2 to TRBJ1-1; TRBD1 is a weak D gene call, 5 bases matching. Specimen: blood. The clonotype comes from a woman aged 65 to 85 in good health. The nucleotide sequence reads TGTGCCAGCAGCCAGATCACGGGACTTGCTGAAGCTTTCTTT. Its translation reads: CASSQITGLAEAFF.